This TCR beta chain was found in a study of shared clonotypes between healthy human individuals. Trimming left V 7 bases short and J 5 bases short, with 14 bases between. Germline V gene sequence: CDR1 LNHDA, CDR2 SQIVND (reference sequence). The CDR3 sequence is 14 residues long. For this clone: The antigen is not known.

TCRdb keeps only in-frame clones here, not all; method: immunoSEQ multiplex PCR. The profile shows 2 million to 2.5 million clones, approximately 93% of them singletons. Study-wide results and caveats: Sampling covered nothing but blood. Tissue TCR repertoires likely differ from those found in blood.

This receptor was identified in a man younger than 30 in good health. Some clones in this sample may be carry-over from other donors' samples. Sequencing was carried out using naive CD4+ T cells from PBMCs. Regarding subset: CD45RA+ positively selected. The chain joins TRBV19 to TRBJ2-2; D call uncertain. In DNA form, the CDR3 reads TGTGCCAGTATTGGCCGTTCGAGAACCGGGGAGCTGTTTTTT. Translating it yields CASIGRSRTGELFF.